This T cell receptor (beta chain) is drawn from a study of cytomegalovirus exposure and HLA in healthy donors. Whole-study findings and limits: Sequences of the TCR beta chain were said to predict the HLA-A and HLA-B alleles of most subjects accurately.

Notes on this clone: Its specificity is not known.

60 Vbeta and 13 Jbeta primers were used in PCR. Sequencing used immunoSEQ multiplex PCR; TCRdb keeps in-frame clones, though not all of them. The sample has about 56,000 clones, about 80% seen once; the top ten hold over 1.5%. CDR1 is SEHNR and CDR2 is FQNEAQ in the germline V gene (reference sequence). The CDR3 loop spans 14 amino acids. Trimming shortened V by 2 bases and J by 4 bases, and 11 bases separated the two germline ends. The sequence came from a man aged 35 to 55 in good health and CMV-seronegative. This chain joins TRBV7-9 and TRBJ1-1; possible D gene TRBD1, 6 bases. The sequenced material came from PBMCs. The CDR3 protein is CASSLYRDGTEAFF. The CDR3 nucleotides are TGTGCCAGCAGCTTATACAGGGATGGCACTGAAGCTTTCTTT.